The 31 T cell receptor beta chains below come from one sample, sequenced in a study of blood T cells in healthy people across ages (dated by TCRdb to 2015 to 2017). The method behind the library was 5' RACE. Instrument used: Illumina HiSeq 2500. A second PCR of roughly 7 to 11 cycles was performed with a sample-barcoded 5' primer and a J-beta primer mix. Through fastp at Q25 and MiXCR, TCRdb rebuilt clones from the public reads, retaining in-frame beta chains. One record per CDR3 amino acid sequence lists the most common genes and DNA. For this sample there are roughly 500,000 distinct CDR3 sequences; 27% appear just once. The top ten clones comprise roughly 18% of the sample. Sequencing was performed on blood. The receptors were gathered from a woman in her sixties or seventies in good health.

This clonotype has just a few counts. The V and J genes are TRBV14 and TRBJ2-7; 12 bases are a match to TRBD1. The V gene end was trimmed by 4 bases and the J gene end by 7 bases; junction bases not matched to a gene: 5. The CDR3 is 14 residues long. Germline CDR1 reads SGHDN; CDR2 reads FVKESK. The DNA for the CDR3 is TGTGCCAGCAGCCCCCGGGACAGGGGGCTGGAGCAGTACTTC. Translating gives CASSPRDRGLEQYF.

The chain is built from TRBV5-5 and TRBJ2-5; no firm D call. Deletions cut 4 bases from V and 2 bases from J, with 15 bases between. The CDR3 contains 15 residues. CDR1 SGHKS and CDR2 YYEKEE come from the germline V gene (reference sequence). CDR3 DNA: TGTGCCAGCAGCAAGACAATGATCCTACAAGAGACCCAGTACTTC. Translated: CASSKTMILQETQYF.

The rearrangement joins TRBV25-1 to TRBJ1-1; the D is unclear. V lost 6 bases and J 2 bases, leaving 7 bases between the germline ends. The germline V gene encodes CDR1 MGHDK and CDR2 SYGVNS. The CDR3 sequence is 12 residues long. The CDR3 here is CASRTRNTEAFF. In DNA, the CDR3 is TGTGCCAGCAGGACCCGTAACACTGAAGCTTTCTTT.

In its sample, this clonotype was seen once. J is TRBJ1-5 and V is TRBV7-9; D is perhaps TRBD1 (6 bases). The CDR3 runs 17 residues. V gave up 8 bases and J gave up 1 base, with 21 bases separating them. CDR1 is SEHNR, CDR2 FQNEAQ, per germline (reference sequence). The CDR3 nucleotides are TGTGCCAGCTCCTCAGCTACAGGGCCCTGGAGCAATCAGCCCCAGCATTTT. Amino acids: CASSSATGPWSNQPQHF.

V gene TRBV30 combines with J gene TRBJ1-1, with 7 nucleotides matching TRBD1. The V gene's germline CDR1 is GTSNPN and CDR2 SVGIG (reference sequence). This CDR3 has 13 amino acids. The trim removed 0 bases at V and 5 bases at J, leaving 3 bases unmatched. CDR3 DNA sequence: TGTGCCTGGAGTGTACACAGGGGAACTGAAGCTTTCTTT. This translates into CAWSVHRGTEAFF.

The chain joins TRBV2 to TRBJ1-2; D gene unclear. Germline assignment: CDR1 SNHLY and CDR2 FYNNEI. Deletions cut 4 bases from V and 5 bases from J, with 11 bases between. The CDR3 consists of 13 residues. The CDR3 nucleotides read TGTGCCAGCAGTGTTAACACAGTGTATGGCTACACCTTC. Protein: CASSVNTVYGYTF. Looking up the rest from reference TRBV2 and TRBJ1-2 gives the full variable domain: EPEVTQTPSHQVTQMGQEVILRCVPISNHLYFYWYRQILGQKVEFLVSFYNNEISEKSEIFDDQFSVERPDGSNFTLKIRSTKLEDSAMYFCASSVNTVYGYTFGSGTRLTVV.

This clonotype was counted a few times. A read error may account for a junction end that differs from germline. The chain carries TRBV18 and TRBJ2-5; no definite D call. CDR1 KGHSH and CDR2 LQKENI come from the germline V gene. The CDR3 runs 13 residues. DNA of the CDR3: TGTACCAGCTCACCATCGTACCAAGAGACCCAGTACTTC. Amino acids: CTSSPSYQETQYF.

The chain combines TRBV28 with TRBJ1-4; 9 bases are shared with TRBD1. From germline, CDR1 is MDHEN and CDR2 SYDVKM. Unmatched junction bases numbered 7, after V lost 6 bases and J lost 5 bases. This CDR3 comprises 15 residues. The CDR3 DNA reads TGTGCCAGCAGCCAGGGACAGGGACTAAATGAAAAACTGTTTTTT. It codes for CASSQGQGLNEKLFF.

This clonotype was seen more than once but under ten times. The chain's CDR3 is CASSPPRDNSPLHF. The CDR3 DNA sequence: TGTGCCAGCAGTCCCCCTCGGGATAATTCACCCCTCCACTTT. This sequence joins TRBV2 and TRBJ1-6; no clear D gene. Between the trimmed V and J ends, which lost 5 bases and 5 bases, there was a span of 10 bases. The length of the CDR3 is 14 residues. Per germline, CDR1 SNHLY and CDR2 FYNNEI.

CDR3 sequence reads: CASSSSTASYEQYF. CDR3 coding DNA: TGTGCCAGCAGCTCCTCGACAGCATCCTACGAGCAGTACTTC. J is TRBJ2-7 and V is TRBV7-9; D possibly corresponds to TRBD1 (5 bases). V gave up 4 bases and J gave up 1 base, with 11 bases separating them. The length of the CDR3 is 14 residues. CDR1 is SEHNR, CDR2 FQNEAQ, per germline (reference sequence).

The chain uses TRBV2 and TRBJ2-5, with unresolved D. V was cut by 5 bases and J by 7 bases, with 11 bases left in between. The CDR3 runs to 12 residues. The germline V gene has CDR1 SNHLY and CDR2 FYNNEI. The CDR3 DNA reads TGTGCCAGCAGTAACGCCTGGGTGACCCAGTACTTC. Encoded protein: CASSNAWVTQYF.

The rearrangement links TRBV4-3 to TRBJ1-1; no clear D. The V and J ends lost 2 bases and 5 bases respectively, with 12 bases between them. CDR3 size: 14 residues. CDR1 is LGHNA, CDR2 YSLEER, per germline. CDR3: CASSQSNWVTEAFF. The CDR3 nucleotides are TGCGCCAGCAGCCAAAGCAACTGGGTAACTGAAGCTTTCTTT.

This clonotype has only a few counts. The V gene is TRBV20-1, the J gene TRBJ1-1; 7 bases are shared with TRBD1. The V gene end was trimmed by 7 bases and the J gene end by 1 base; junction bases not matched to a gene: 3. Per the germline V gene, CDR1 is DFQATT and CDR2 is SNEGSKA (reference sequence). The CDR3 has 12 residues. Here the CDR3 reads CSVWTGNTEAFF. Written as DNA, the CDR3 is TGCAGTGTTTGGACAGGGAACACTGAAGCTTTCTTT.

For this clonotype: This could be a read error, since a much larger clone is one nucleotide away. The chain links TRBV20-1 to TRBJ1-2, with 7 bases lining up with TRBD1. The CDR3 has 12 residues. Germline trimming cut 4 bases from V and 5 bases from J; bases unmatched to any gene: 4. CDR1 and CDR2 from the germline V gene are DFQATT and SNEGSKA (reference sequence). CDR3 sequence: CSATRTGYGYTF. The CDR3 nucleotides read TGCAGTGCTACCCGGACAGGTTATGGCTACACCTTC.

V is TRBV10-2 and J is TRBJ2-5, with 9 bases matching TRBD1. CDR3 length equals 15 residues. V shed 8 bases, J shed 4 bases, and the junction held 11 bases outside the gene matches. Germline V lookup: CDR1 WSHSY, CDR2 SAAADI. The DNA of the CDR3 is TGCGCCAGCGGAAGCCTGACAGGGGGTCTAGAGACCCAGTACTTC. It is translated as CASGSLTGGLETQYF.

The table lists this clonotype with a few counts. The J gene is TRBJ2-3, the V gene TRBV7-3; no reliable D call. Trimming removed 0 bases at V and 1 base at J, with 5 bases between. There are 14 residues in the CDR3. Looked up from germline, CDR1 is SGHTA and CDR2 is FQGTGA. The CDR3 nucleotides are TGTGCCAGCAGCTTAACGGACGGCACAGATACGCAGTATTTT. Translation: CASSLTDGTDTQYF.

This clonotype was counted a few times. The V and J genes are TRBV4-3 and TRBJ2-2; D may be TRBD1 (6 bases). Trimming pared 0 bases from V and 0 bases from J, leaving 14 bases between. Germline lookup yields CDR1 LGHNA and CDR2 YSLEER. CDR3 size: 18 residues. This CDR3 is CASSQDKLGQTNTGELFF. CDR3 DNA: TGCGCCAGCAGCCAAGATAAATTGGGACAAACGAACACCGGGGAGCTGTTTTTT.

Comments on this clonotype: A read error may produce the germline difference seen at one junction end. The chain recombines TRBV12-3 or TRBV12-4 with TRBJ1-2; the match to TRBD1 covers 7 bases. The CDR3 totals 11 residues. The DNA for the CDR3 is TGTGCCAGCAGTTCTAGGGACAGTTCATCCTTC. Its translation: CASSSRDSSSF.

This chain joins TRBV20-1 and TRBJ2-5, with 12 positions matching TRBD2. This CDR3 is built from 15 residues. The ends lost 4 bases at V and 4 bases at J; junction bases unmatched: 7. Germline assignment: CDR1 DFQATT and CDR2 SNEGSKA (reference sequence). For the CDR3, the DNA is TGCAGTGCTACCGATCCTAGCGGGGGGGGAGAGACCCAGTACTTC. Protein product: CSATDPSGGGETQYF.

This clonotype was counted a few times. The chain couples TRBV7-7 to TRBJ2-3, with D tentatively TRBD1 or TRBD2 (5 bases each). The CDR3 has 17 amino acids. Per germline, CDR1 SSHAT and CDR2 FNYEAQ (reference sequence). V dropped 2 bases and J dropped 0 bases, with 15 bases sitting between them. The CDR3 sequence is CASSLKTRDGSTDTQYF. In DNA, the CDR3 is TGTGCCAGCAGCTTAAAAACCCGGGACGGAAGCACAGATACGCAGTATTTT. Combining the CDR3 with reference TRBV7-7 and TRBJ2-3 gives the whole variable domain GAGVSQSPRYKVTKRGQDVTLRCDPISSHATLYWYQQALGQGPEFLTYFNYEAQPDKSGLPSDRFSAERPEGSISTLTIQRTEQRDSAMYRCASSLKTRDGSTDTQYFGPGTRLTVL.

The chain is built from TRBV7-2 and TRBJ2-1; D is undetermined. Trimming took off 3 bases at V and 0 bases at J, with 6 bases between the two ends. The germline V gene encodes CDR1 SGHTA and CDR2 FQGNSA. The CDR3 consists of 14 residues. CDR3 coding DNA: TGTGCCAGCAGCTTCCCCGCCTCCTACAATGAGCAGTTCTTC. Protein product: CASSFPASYNEQFF.

The rearrangement uses TRBV3-2 and TRBJ1-1; the listed D gene, TRBD1, was not tested against the DNA. TRBV3-2 is deemed a pseudogene. This CDR3 region has 12 residues. The CDR3 region is CASSGRVGGAFF. DNA of the CDR3: TGTGCCAGCAGCGGGCGAGTAGGGGGAGCTTTCTTT.

This clonotype has more than one count but fewer than ten. The V call is TRBV7-2, the J call TRBJ2-1; 7 bases fit TRBD2. Germline trimming cut 1 base from V and 0 bases from J; bases unmatched to any gene: 6. This CDR3 spans 17 amino acids. Germline CDR1 reads SGHTA; CDR2 reads FQGNSA. The CDR3 region is CASSLGTGGNSYNEQFF. The CDR3 region has the DNA TGTGCCAGCAGCTTAGGAACCGGGGGGAACTCCTACAATGAGCAGTTCTTC.

This clonotype came up a few times. The genes are TRBV19 and TRBJ1-4, with 7 bases lining up with TRBD1. The germline V gene encodes CDR1 LNHDA and CDR2 SQIVND (reference sequence). This CDR3 spans 14 amino acids. Losses at the gene ends were 6 bases for V and 5 bases for J; bases not matched to a gene: 6. The DNA of the CDR3 is TGTGCCAGTAGGCGGGGACAGAAAAATGAAAAACTGTTTTTT. Protein sequence: CASRRGQKNEKLFF.

This chain connects TRBV6-5 to TRBJ2-3, with D unclear. This CDR3 comprises 13 residues. The V gene's germline CDR1 is MNHEY and CDR2 SVGAGI. V lost 2 bases and J lost 6, with 9 bases in between. CDR3 in amino acids: CASSYQAGDTQYF. The DNA for the CDR3 is TGTGCCAGCAGTTACCAGGCCGGGGATACGCAGTATTTT.

The chain is built from TRBV12-3 or TRBV12-4 and TRBJ2-1, with 11 bases aligning to TRBD2. This CDR3 comprises 15 residues. After removal of 7 bases from V and 6 bases from J, the junction contained 8 bases not matched to a gene. CDR3 in amino acids: CASTYSGGAINEQFF. CDR3 DNA sequence: TGTGCCAGCACTTATAGCGGGGGGGCTATCAATGAGCAGTTCTTC.

The J gene is TRBJ1-2, the V gene TRBV4-2; tentatively, D is TRBD1 (5 bases). CDR3 length: 15 amino acids. CDR1 is LGHNA and CDR2 is YNFKEQ in the germline V gene. Trimming shortened V by 0 bases and J by 5 bases, and 13 bases separated the two germline ends. In DNA form, the CDR3 reads TGTGCCAGCAGCCAAGATAAGGGAGGGGCTTATGGCTACACCTTC. It translates to CASSQDKGGAYGYTF.

The V and J genes are TRBV7-8 and TRBJ2-2; TRBD2 aligns across 9 bases. CDR3 length: 16 amino acids. Losses at the gene ends were 6 bases for V and 6 bases for J; bases not matched to a gene: 11. Per the germline V gene, CDR1 is SGHVS and CDR2 is FQNEAQ. The CDR3, as DNA: TGTGCCAGCAGGACGCAACCGGGACTAGCATCCGGGGAGCTGTTTTTT. It translates to CASRTQPGLASGELFF.

The chain combines TRBV20-1 with TRBJ2-7; D may be TRBD1 (6 bases). Germline V gene lookup returns CDR1 DFQATT and CDR2 SNEGSKA (reference sequence). V was clipped by 4 bases and J by 2 bases, with 12 bases between them. CDR3 size: 13 residues. The CDR3 bases are TGCAGTGCTACTCTGGCAGGGGCCTACGAGCAGTACTTC. Its protein product is CSATLAGAYEQYF.

The chain is built from TRBV7-9 and TRBJ1-2; D remains unclear. The germline V and J ends were trimmed by 6 bases and 11 bases, with 16 bases remaining between them. The germline gives CDR1 SEHNR, CDR2 FQNEAQ (reference sequence). The length of the CDR3 is 12 residues. The DNA for the CDR3 is TGTGCCAGCAGTTTTAGCTCATCTCCATACACCTTC. It specifies CASSFSSSPYTF.

The chain has TRBV4-2 and TRBJ2-5; 8 bases align to TRBD1. Germline V gene sequence: CDR1 LGHNA, CDR2 YNFKEQ. The CDR3 extends over 16 amino acids. The V gene end was trimmed by 3 bases and the J gene end by 5 bases; junction bases not matched to a gene: 11. CDR3 nucleotide sequence: TGTGCCAGCAGCCACGCAACCGTGACAGGGGAGGAGACCCAGTACTTC. It translates to CASSHATVTGEETQYF.